This T cell receptor beta chain was obtained from a study of T-cell memory formation after mild COVID-19. The CDR3 covers 14 residues. Germline V gene lookup returns CDR1 SGHDT and CDR2 YYEEEE. V was shortened by 6 bases and J by 4 bases, with 16 bases between the two germline ends. About this clonotype: Its target is unknown.

TCRdb passed the 5' RACE reads through MiXCR, listing each CDR3 protein once. The sample contains around 140,000 distinct CDR3 sequences, 6% of which appear only once. Study results and limitations: Memory cells collected pre-infection included some clones that later responded, suggesting cross-reactive memory joined. While clones contracting from day 15 to 85 were balanced between CD4 and CD8, later expanders leaned CD4+.

The TCR sequence derives from an adult woman who had mild COVID-19 (a few samples of this study predate the infection). Cell type and time point are not known. The rearrangement joins TRBV5-6 to TRBJ1-1; TRBD1 is a possible D gene (6 bases). Sequencing was performed on PBMCs or a T cell subset sorted from them (not recorded which). This CDR3 reads CASNRRRGGTEAFF. The CDR3 DNA reads TGTGCCAGCAACAGACGGAGAGGGGGCACTGAAGCTTTCTTT.